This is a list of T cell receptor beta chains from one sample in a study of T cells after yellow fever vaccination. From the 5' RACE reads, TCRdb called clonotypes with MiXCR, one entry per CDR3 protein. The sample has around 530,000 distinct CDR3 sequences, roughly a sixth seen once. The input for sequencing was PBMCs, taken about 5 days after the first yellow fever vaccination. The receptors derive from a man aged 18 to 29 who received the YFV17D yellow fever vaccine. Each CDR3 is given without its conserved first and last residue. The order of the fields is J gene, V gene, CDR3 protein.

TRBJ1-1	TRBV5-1	ASSLGSLTGGRTEAF
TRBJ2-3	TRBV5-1	ASSVVGTGSTDTQY
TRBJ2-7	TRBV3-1	ASSQEWDRDYEQY
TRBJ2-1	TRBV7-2	ASSLEGLPYNEQF
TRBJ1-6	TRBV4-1	ASSPIEGASPLH
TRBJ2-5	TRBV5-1	ASSLARTGEETQY
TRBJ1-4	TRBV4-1	ASSPGEEKLF
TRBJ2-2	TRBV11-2	ASSLQFSGELF
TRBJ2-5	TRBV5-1	ASSLANGGETQY
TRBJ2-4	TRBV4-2	ASSQVDDQTNIQY
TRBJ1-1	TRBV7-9	ASSLEDPEAF
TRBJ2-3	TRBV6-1	ASSGPSGGAPDTQY
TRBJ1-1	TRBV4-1	ASSRSDRMNTEAF
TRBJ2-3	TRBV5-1	ASSPASSTDTQY
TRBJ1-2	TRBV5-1	ASSLVPQTNYGYT
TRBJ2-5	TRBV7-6	ASSSLAGAYEETQY
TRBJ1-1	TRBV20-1	SAILVGLNTEAF
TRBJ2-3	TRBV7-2	ASSVWAGGSTDTQY
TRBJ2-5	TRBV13	ASSHSLWGIQETQY
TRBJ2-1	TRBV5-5	ASSMLQGAFRHEQF
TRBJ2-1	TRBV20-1	SASYRGQEQF
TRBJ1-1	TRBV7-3	ASSFGSPHTEAF
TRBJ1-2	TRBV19	ASSETGTYGYT
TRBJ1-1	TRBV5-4	ASSPGVGAEAF